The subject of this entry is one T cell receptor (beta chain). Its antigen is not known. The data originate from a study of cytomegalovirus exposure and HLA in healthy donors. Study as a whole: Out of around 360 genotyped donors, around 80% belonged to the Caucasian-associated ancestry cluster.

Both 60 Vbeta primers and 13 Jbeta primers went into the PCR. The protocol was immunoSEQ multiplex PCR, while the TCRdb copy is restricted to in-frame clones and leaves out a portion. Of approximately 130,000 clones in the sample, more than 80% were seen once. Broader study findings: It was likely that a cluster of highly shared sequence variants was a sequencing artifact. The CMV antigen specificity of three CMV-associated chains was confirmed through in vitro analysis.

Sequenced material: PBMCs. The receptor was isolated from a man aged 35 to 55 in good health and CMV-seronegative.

CDR3 sequence (DNA): TGCAGTGCTAAACAGGAGTATGGCTACACCTTC. It encodes CSAKQEYGYTF. V gene TRBV20-1 combines with J gene TRBJ1-2; D is perhaps TRBD1 (5 bases). Germline lookup yields CDR1 DFQATT and CDR2 SNEGSKA (reference sequence). This CDR3 comprises 11 residues. V lost 4 bases and J lost 5, with 8 bases in between.